The source of this T cell receptor (beta chain) is a study of shared clonotypes between healthy human individuals. Study details: The cohort comprised a couple of women and a few men. Their ages spanned 18 to 49 years. Study-wide results and caveats: Some clonotypes were shared by all four sorted-subset donors, while others were not shared. The non-shared ones had lower generation probabilities than the shared ones. Shared clonotypes: approximately 5% naive CD4, around 3.4% naive CD8, about 2.5% memory CD4, about 0.41% memory CD8.

Details on this clone: What it recognizes is unknown.

CD45RO-negative cells were positively selected for CCR7, leaving out terminally differentiated effector memory CD45RA+ cells. The CDR3 covers 13 residues. Germline assignment: CDR1 SGHDT and CDR2 YYEEEE. Trimming removed 5 bases from V and 4 bases from J, with 12 bases in between. Genomic DNA of every subset was divided equally among multiple immunoSEQ plates. The data were produced by immunoSEQ multiplex PCR, yet TCRdb's version contains in-frame clones alone and is incomplete. The table has nearly 2 million clones, about 95% seen once. The chain is built from TRBV5-6 and TRBJ1-2; D possibly corresponds to TRBD1 (6 bases). This TCR derives from a man younger than 35 in good health. The specimen sequenced was naive CD8+ T cells sorted from blood. As DNA, the CDR3 is TGTGCCAGCAGACAACAGGGAGGCTATGGCTACACCTTC. Protein: CASRQQGGYGYTF.